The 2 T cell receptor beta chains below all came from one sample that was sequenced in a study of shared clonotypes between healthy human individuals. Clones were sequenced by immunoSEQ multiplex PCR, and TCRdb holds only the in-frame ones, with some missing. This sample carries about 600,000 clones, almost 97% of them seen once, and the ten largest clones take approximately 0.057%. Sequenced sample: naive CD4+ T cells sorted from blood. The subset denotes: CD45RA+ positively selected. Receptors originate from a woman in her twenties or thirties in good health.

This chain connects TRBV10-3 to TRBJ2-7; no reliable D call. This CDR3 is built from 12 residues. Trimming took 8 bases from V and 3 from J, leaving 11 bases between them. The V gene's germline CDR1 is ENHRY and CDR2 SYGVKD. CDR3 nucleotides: TGTGCCATCGGAAACGGAAACTACGAGCAGTACTTC. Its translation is CAIGNGNYEQYF.

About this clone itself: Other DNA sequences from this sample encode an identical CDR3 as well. DNA of the CDR3: TGTGCCAGCAGTTTATTGGGCGGGATCGGCTACACCTTC. Translating it yields CASSLLGGIGYTF. The V call is TRBV28, the J call TRBJ1-2; no reliable D call. The CDR3 contains 13 residues. Trimming cost V 1 base and J 8 bases, with 11 bases left between them. Germline-derived CDR1 and CDR2 are MDHEN and SYDVKM.